The 9 T cell receptor beta chains below were found in one sample sequenced in a study of cytomegalovirus exposure and HLA in healthy donors. PCR used 60 Vbeta primers and 13 Jbeta primers. Profiled with immunoSEQ multiplex PCR; TCRdb holds only in-frame clones, not every one. The sample has roughly 220,000 clones; 82% are singletons. Input material: PBMCs. Receptor source: a woman aged 40 to 50 in good health and CMV-seronegative.

Turning to this clone: A junction boundary mismatches the germline segment, possibly from a read error. V and J are TRBV7-9 and TRBJ1-3; unclear D gene. The CDR3 sequence is 17 residues long. The germline V gene has CDR1 SEHNR and CDR2 FQNEAQ (reference sequence). Here the CDR3 DNA reads TGTTCCAGCAGCCCACCCGGGGTCGAGATTTACGGAAACACCATATATTTT. Protein product: CSSSPPGVEIYGNTIYF.

The V gene is TRBV9, the J gene TRBJ2-3; D unclear. The CDR3 totals 15 residues. Germline CDR1 SGDLS, CDR2 YYNGEE. Trimming shortened V by 3 bases and J by 4 bases, and 15 bases separated the two germline ends. CDR3 loop: CASSATPLPPDTQYF. As DNA, the CDR3 is TGTGCCAGCAGCGCAACACCTCTCCCCCCAGATACGCAGTATTTT.

To note about this clone: Different DNA sequences within this sample yield the same CDR3. This rearrangement joins TRBV20-1 to TRBJ2-7; D is unclear. Between the trimmed V and J ends, which lost 6 bases and 1 base, there was a span of 7 bases. Germline V CDR1 and CDR2: DFQATT, SNEGSKA (reference sequence). The CDR3 covers 11 residues. The CDR3 DNA is TGCAGTGCCCGGGTTTCCTACGAGCAGTACTTC. Protein: CSARVSYEQYF.

The chain combines TRBV2 with TRBJ2-7; D not resolved. CDR3 length equals 15 residues. V lost 6 bases to trimming and J lost 1 base, with 16 bases between them. The germline V gene encodes CDR1 SNHLY and CDR2 FYNNEI. CDR3 residues: CASRFAQAGSYEQYF. DNA of the CDR3: TGTGCCAGCAGGTTTGCGCAGGCCGGATCCTACGAGCAGTACTTC.

This clone has only a few counts. The chain joins TRBV6-1 to TRBJ2-2, with D possibly TRBD1 on 6 matching bases. V was cut by 4 bases and J by 9 bases, with 12 bases left in between. The germline gives CDR1 MNHNS, CDR2 SASEGT. The CDR3 is 13 amino acids. The CDR3 DNA follows: TGTGCCAGCAGTGTCCCAGGGGACCGGGAGCTGTTTTTT. Protein: CASSVPGDRELFF.

This clone has a single count. This chain joins TRBV30 and TRBJ1-5; the D is unclear. This CDR3 comprises 13 residues. CDR1 and CDR2 (germline): GTSNPN, SVGIG (reference sequence). V lost 2 bases and J lost 3, with 8 bases in between. The CDR3 sequence: CAWSKALNQPQHF. As DNA, the CDR3 is TGTGCCTGGAGTAAAGCTCTCAATCAGCCCCAGCATTTT.

The V gene is TRBV5-1, the J gene TRBJ2-2; 9 bases match TRBD1. This CDR3 is 17 amino acids long. Losses at the gene ends were 0 bases for V and 0 bases for J; bases not matched to a gene: 3. Germline V gene data show CDR1 as SGHRS and CDR2 as YFSETQ. CDR3 DNA: TGCGCCAGCAGCTTGGACGGGACAGGGTCGAACACCGGGGAGCTGTTTTTT. It is translated as CASSLDGTGSNTGELFF.

This clone is a singleton in its sample. The CDR3 spells CASRQETNTEAFF. The CDR3 region has the DNA TGTGCCAGCAGACAGGAGACGAACACTGAAGCTTTCTTT. The chain recombines TRBV2 with TRBJ1-1; D is possibly TRBD1 (5 bases). With 6 bases removed from V and 1 base from J, the gap between germline ends came to 9 bases. The CDR3 extends over 13 amino acids. Germline assignment: CDR1 SNHLY and CDR2 FYNNEI.

The chain combines TRBV5-6 with TRBJ2-1; D perhaps matches TRBD2 (5 bases). Germline CDR1 SGHDT, CDR2 YYEEEE. V was trimmed by 4 bases and J by 0 bases, leaving 8 bases between them. The CDR3 has 14 residues. CDR3 sequence: CASSIGSSYNEQFF. CDR3 DNA: TGTGCCAGCAGCATTGGGAGCTCCTACAATGAGCAGTTCTTC.